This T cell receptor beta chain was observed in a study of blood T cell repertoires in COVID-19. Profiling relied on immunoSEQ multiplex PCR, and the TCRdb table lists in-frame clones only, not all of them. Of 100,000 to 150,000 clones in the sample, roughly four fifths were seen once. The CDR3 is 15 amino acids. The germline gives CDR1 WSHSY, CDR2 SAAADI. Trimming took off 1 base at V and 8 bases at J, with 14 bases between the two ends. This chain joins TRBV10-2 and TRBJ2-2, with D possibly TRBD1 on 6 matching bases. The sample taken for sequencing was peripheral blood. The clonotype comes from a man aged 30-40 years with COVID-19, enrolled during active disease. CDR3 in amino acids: CASSEWAGAVGELFF. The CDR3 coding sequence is TGCGCCAGCAGTGAGTGGGCAGGGGCGGTTGGGGAGCTGTTTTTT.